Listed here is a single T cell receptor (beta chain). This sample stems from a study of blood T cell repertoires in COVID-19. Study summary: Collection of acute and convalescent COVID-19 samples took place in the United States, Italy and Spain. The analysed material was cDNA or gDNA that came from T cells, B-cell-depleted T cells, or PBMCs.

Trimming pared 1 base from V and 7 bases from J, leaving 20 bases between. The V gene's germline CDR1 is LNHNV and CDR2 YYDKDF (reference sequence). The CDR3 is 17 residues long. Authors' processing steps: Estimates of nucleated cell counts were drawn from the amplification of reference gene primers. Clones were sequenced by immunoSEQ multiplex PCR, and TCRdb holds only the in-frame ones, with some missing. V, J and clone size reflect that table, while D and trimming were determined from the DNA. The sample records some 70,000 clones, roughly 80% being singletons. Material: peripheral blood. The chain couples TRBV15 to TRBJ1-5, with D possibly being TRBD1 (5 bases). The sequence came from a man aged 55-75 years with acute or convalescent COVID-19. The CDR3 is CATSRGSSGELGQPQHF. CDR3 DNA sequence: TGTGCCACCAGCAGAGGCTCCTCGGGGGAGCTCGGACAGCCCCAGCATTTT.